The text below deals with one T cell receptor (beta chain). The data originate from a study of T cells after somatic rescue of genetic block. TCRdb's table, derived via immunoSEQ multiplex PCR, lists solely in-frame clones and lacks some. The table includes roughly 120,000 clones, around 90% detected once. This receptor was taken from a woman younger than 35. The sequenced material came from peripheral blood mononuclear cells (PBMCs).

This CDR3 reads CASSLVAGGGMNTEAFF. The CDR3 DNA follows: TGCGCCAGCAGCTTGGTAGCAGGGGGAGGTATGAACACTGAAGCTTTCTTT. The chain has TRBV5-1 and TRBJ1-1; the match to TRBD1 covers 7 bases. This CDR3 has 17 residues. J lost 0 bases, V lost 0 bases, and 8 bases had no gene match. Germline CDR1 SGHRS, CDR2 YFSETQ.